These 3 T cell receptor beta chains came from one sample sequenced in a study of monozygotic twins with inflammatory bowel disease. TCRdb reanalyzed the 5' RACE reads, giving one entry per CDR3 protein sequence and no DNA. The sample is made up of about 300,000 distinct CDR3 sequences, and the top ten hold 5.6% of it. Sequencing used blood. These receptors originate from a human donor with ulcerative colitis or Crohn's disease, or a healthy co-twin of an affected twin (not recorded which).

The chain recombines TRBV6-1 with TRBJ2-1; TCRdb indicates TRBD1, and absent DNA this call remains unverified. Germline CDR1 is MNHNS and CDR2 is SASEGT. CDR3 length: 14 amino acids. This chain's CDR3 is CASSAGQSYNEQFF.

The CDR3 loop reads CTGGVRSTDTQYF. The chain joins TRBV20-1 to TRBJ2-3; the TCRdb call, TRBD1, lacks DNA for checking. Germline V gene sequence: CDR1 DFQATT, CDR2 SNEGSKA (reference sequence). CDR3 length: 13 residues.

The chain carries TRBV6-6 and TRBJ2-7. The CDR3 sequence is 14 residues long. Per the germline V gene, CDR1 is MNHNY and CDR2 is SVGAGI (reference sequence). CDR3 protein: CASSYGAYYHEQYF.